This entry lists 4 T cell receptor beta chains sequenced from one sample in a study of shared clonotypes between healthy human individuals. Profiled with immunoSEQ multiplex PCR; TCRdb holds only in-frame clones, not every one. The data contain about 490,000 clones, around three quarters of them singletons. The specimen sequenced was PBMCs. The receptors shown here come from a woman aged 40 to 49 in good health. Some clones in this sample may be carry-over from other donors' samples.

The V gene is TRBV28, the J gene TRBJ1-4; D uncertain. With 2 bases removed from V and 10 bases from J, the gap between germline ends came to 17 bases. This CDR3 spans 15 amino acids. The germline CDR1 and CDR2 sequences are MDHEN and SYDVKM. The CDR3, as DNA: TGTGCCAGCAGTTTACCCGGCAGGCGGGCTGCAAAACTGTTTTTT. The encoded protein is CASSLPGRRAAKLFF.

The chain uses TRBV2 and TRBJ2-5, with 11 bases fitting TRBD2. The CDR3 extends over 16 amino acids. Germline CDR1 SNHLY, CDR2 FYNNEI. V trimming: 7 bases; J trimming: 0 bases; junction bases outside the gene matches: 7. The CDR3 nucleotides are TGTGCCAGCACGCTAGCGGGAGGCCCACACCAAGAGACCCAGTACTTC. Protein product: CASTLAGGPHQETQYF.

The CDR3 DNA follows: TGTGCCAGCAGCCCCCGAACTAGCGGGAGACGGGAGACCCAGTACTTC. The encoded protein is CASSPRTSGRRETQYF. V usage is TRBV7-2 and J usage is TRBJ2-5; 11 nucleotides align to TRBD2. The length of the CDR3 is 16 residues. Per germline, CDR1 SGHTA and CDR2 FQGNSA. The V segment lost 5 bases and the J segment 5 bases; nucleotides outside the gene matches: 10.

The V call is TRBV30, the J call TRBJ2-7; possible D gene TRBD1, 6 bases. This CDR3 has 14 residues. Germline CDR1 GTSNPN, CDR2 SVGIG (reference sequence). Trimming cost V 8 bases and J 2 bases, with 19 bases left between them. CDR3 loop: CATTRRDNAYEQYF. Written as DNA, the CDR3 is TGTGCCACAACCAGAAGGGACAACGCCTACGAGCAGTACTTC. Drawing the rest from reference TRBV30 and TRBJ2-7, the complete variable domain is SQTIHQWPATLVQPVGSPLSLECTVEGTSNPNLYWYRQAAGRGLQLLFYSVGIGQISSEVPQNLSASRPQDRQFILSSKKLLLSDSGFYLCATTRRDNAYEQYFGPGTRLTVT.